Listed below are T cell receptor beta chains from one sample, sequenced in a study of cytomegalovirus exposure and HLA in healthy donors. Measured with immunoSEQ multiplex PCR; TCRdb has only the in-frame clones, and not every one. Of about 180,000 clones in the sample, around four fifths were seen once. Material for sequencing was PBMCs. The receptors derive from a man aged 18-30 years in good health and CMV-seronegative. CDR3s include the opening cysteine and the closing phenylalanine or tryptophan. The D gene is left open where the match is weak. The listing skips clone size in some rows; elsewhere it reads once, few, many or a size class.

TRBV30,-,-,TRBJ2-5,17,TGTGCCTGGAGTGTAGGCGCGGCCTTATATCCTGGAGAGACCCAGTACTTC,CAWSVGAALYPGETQYF
TRBV5-1,TRBD1,-,TRBJ1-1,14,TGCGCCAGCAGGACAGGGTATAGGAATACTGAAGCTTTCTTT,CASRTGYRNTEAFF
TRBV6-1,-,-,TRBJ1-2,13,TGTGCCAGCAGTGAAGGCGGGGTCGGTGGCTACACCTTC,CASSEGGVGGYTF
TRBV10-2,TRBD2,-,TRBJ2-3,15,TGCGCCAGCAGTGGGGCAAGCGGGATCACAGATACGCAGTATTTT,CASSGASGITDTQYF
TRBV2,-,once,TRBJ2-6,16,TGTGCCAGCAGTGAAGCATGGAGGGTCGGGGCCAACGTCCTGACTTTC,CASSEAWRVGANVLTF
TRBV6-5,TRBD1,few,TRBJ2-5,15,TGTGCCAGCAGTTTAGGACAGGGCGCAGAAGAGACCCAGTACTTC,CASSLGQGAEETQYF
TRBV6-6,-,few,TRBJ1-2,15,TGTGCCAGCAGACCCGGACATTCAGCTAACTATGGCTACACCTTC,CASRPGHSANYGYTF
TRBV5-1,TRBD1,-,TRBJ2-5,16,TGCGCCAGCAGCGGGACAGGGGGCGAACAAGCGGAGACCCAGTACTTC,CASSGTGGEQAETQYF
TRBV4-3,-,-,TRBJ1-4,15,TGCGCCAGCAGCCCCCGTGGGGGGGTAAATGAAAAACTGTTTTTT,CASSPRGGVNEKLFF
TRBV10-3,TRBD1,-,TRBJ1-2,15,TGTGCCATCAGTGAGTATGCAGGGGGCGACTATGGCTACACCTTC,CAISEYAGGDYGYTF
TRBV6-1,TRBD1,-,TRBJ2-1,15,TGTGCCAGCAGTGTCGGGACAGGAACCTACAATGAGCAGTTCTTC,CASSVGTGTYNEQFF
TRBV5-1,TRBD1,-,TRBJ1-2,14,TGCGCCAGCAGCTTGCGACAGGGGCCCTATGGCTACACCTTC,CASSLRQGPYGYTF
TRBV27,TRBD1,-,TRBJ2-1,16,TGTGCCAGCAGTTCACCTACCGGGACAGGGTATAATGAGCAGTTCTTC,CASSSPTGTGYNEQFF
TRBV30,-,-,TRBJ1-6,16,TGTGCCTGGAGTGGTTGGCCTTTTGGTCACGATTCACCCCTCCACTTT,CAWSGWPFGHDSPLHF
TRBV4-2,TRBD2,-,TRBJ2-1,17,TGTGCCAGCAGCCAAGCTAATGGGGGGGAGGCGGGAAAAGAGCAGTTCTTC,CASSQANGGEAGKEQFF
TRBV7-6,TRBD1,-,TRBJ2-7,14,TGTGCCAGCAGCTTGATACCGGACAGGGCCGAGCAGTACTTC,CASSLIPDRAEQYF
TRBV5-6,TRBD2,few,TRBJ2-1,16,TGTGCCAGCAGTTACACCGGGACTAGCGGGAACAATGAGCAGTTCTTC,CASSYTGTSGNNEQFF
TRBV30,-,once,TRBJ1-6,11,TGTGCCTGGAGTGGGGCTTCACCCCTCCACTTT,CAWSGASPLHF
TRBV25-1,TRBD1,-,TRBJ2-1,11,TGTGCCAGCGGGGACAGCAATGAGCAGTTCTTC,CASGDSNEQFF
TRBV2,TRBD1,-,TRBJ2-3,14,TGTGCCAGCAGAGGGACAGTTAGCACAGATACGCAGTATTTT,CASRGTVSTDTQYF
TRBV5-5,TRBD1,-,TRBJ2-7,15,TGTGCCAGCAGCCACCGGGACAGGGGTGCCCACGAGCAGTACTTC,CASSHRDRGAHEQYF
TRBV2,TRBD1,-,TRBJ2-7,14,TGTGCCAGCATCGAAGGACAGGGGCGAGGAGAGCAGTACTTC,CASIEGQGRGEQYF
TRBV19,TRBD1,-,TRBJ1-1,13,TGTGCCAGTAGTAAGGGGGCAGGCACTGAAGCTTTCTTT,CASSKGAGTEAFF
TRBV30,TRBD1,few,TRBJ1-1,15,TGTGCCTGGAGTGCCCAAGACAGGGTCGGCACTGAAGCTTTCTTT,CAWSAQDRVGTEAFF
TRBV27,TRBD1,-,TRBJ1-4,15,TGTGCCAGCAGTTCTCCGGGACAGGGAGGAGAAAAACTGTTTTTT,CASSSPGQGGEKLFF
TRBV27,-,-,TRBJ1-5,15,TGTGCCAGCAGTTCGCACCACGGTAGCAATCAGCCCCAGCATTTT,CASSSHHGSNQPQHF
TRBV5-1,TRBD1,-,TRBJ1-2,14,TGCGCCAGCAGCTTAGCAGGGGGCACCAATGGCTACACCTTC,CASSLAGGTNGYTF